This is a list of T cell receptor beta chains from one sample in a study of cytomegalovirus exposure and HLA in healthy donors. Produced via immunoSEQ multiplex PCR; TCRdb's table is partial and in-frame only. The sample lists 100,000 to 150,000 clones; 60% to 85% were seen once. Sequenced input: PBMCs. The source is a woman between 40 and 55 years old in good health and CMV-seronegative. The conserved cysteine and the conserved F or W are not part of the CDR3 here. D genes are given only for firm matches.

v_gene	j_gene	d_gene	len	CDR3aa
TRBV27	TRBJ2-1	TRBD2	13	ASSARVPSGREQF
TRBV7-6	TRBJ1-1	.	10	ASSLTGTEAF
TRBV7-2	TRBJ2-1	TRBD2	16	ASSFFTSGSFSYNEQF
TRBV6-4	TRBJ2-3	.	15	ASSDDPGETSTDTQY
TRBV7-9	TRBJ2-5	TRBD1	15	ASSPGQGMSPQETQY
TRBV11-2	TRBJ2-1	TRBD2	13	ASSLARTSGQEQF
TRBV11-2	TRBJ2-1	.	10	ASSLQSNEQF
TRBV19	TRBJ2-7	.	13	ASSPRLVSSYEQY
TRBV6-5	TRBJ2-1	TRBD2	14	ASSYSMRLAGGEQF
TRBV6-6	TRBJ1-2	TRBD1	11	ASSYSDRVGYT
TRBV5-5	TRBJ1-4	.	13	ASSLLLRVGEKLF
TRBV2	TRBJ2-2	TRBD1	13	ASSPPGGNTGELF
TRBV4-3	TRBJ1-4	.	12	ASSQVGPKAKLF
TRBV2	TRBJ2-1	.	8	ANLAGEQF
TRBV15	TRBJ2-1	TRBD1	14	ATSYPDRSSYNEQF
TRBV14	TRBJ2-1	TRBD2	14	ASSRRGRGFNNEQF
TRBV18	TRBJ2-3	TRBD2	14	ASSPLAGGSTDTQY
TRBV10-2	TRBJ1-5	.	13	ASSESTRRIQPQH
TRBV14	TRBJ2-1	.	15	ASSQRRQFFSYNEQF
TRBV2	TRBJ2-7	.	9	ASNRAYEQY
TRBV11-2	TRBJ1-1	.	14	ASSSIRGPTNTEAF
TRBV28	TRBJ2-1	TRBD2	11	ASTPGEGNEQF
TRBV4-1	TRBJ2-2	.	15	ASSHVDMGFLAGELF
TRBV5-8	TRBJ2-4	.	11	ASSPTRKNIQY
TRBV18	TRBJ1-2	TRBD1	13	ASSPPGTANYGYT
TRBV28	TRBJ1-5	.	14	ASRKQTFYSNQPQH
TRBV27	TRBJ1-4	.	12	ASSLVQGNGKLF
TRBV6-5	TRBJ2-3	.	13	ASSYVSGNTDTQY
TRBV28	TRBJ2-2	.	12	ASSSGLFTGELF
TRBV5-5	TRBJ2-3	TRBD2	13	ASSPLAGAKGTQY
TRBV10-1	TRBJ2-5	.	12	ASSEGAGQETQY
TRBV7-9	TRBJ1-1	.	11	ASSVDIDTEAF
TRBV27	TRBJ1-1	.	12	ASSLQGENTEAF
TRBV5-1	TRBJ2-1	.	9	ASTVYNEQF
TRBV9	TRBJ2-7	TRBD2	14	ASAERAGALNYEQY
TRBV6-1	TRBJ1-1	.	12	ASSLDTVNTEAF
TRBV7-9	TRBJ2-1	.	11	ASVLGGDNEQF
TRBV19	TRBJ2-1	TRBD1	13	ASSITGGWQNEQF
TRBV27	TRBJ2-2	TRBD1	16	ASSLQGVGGKNTGELF
TRBV7-8	TRBJ1-5	TRBD1	12	ASSRDRQSSPQH
TRBV5-1	TRBJ2-3	.	13	ASSQGLVGTDTQY
TRBV4-2	TRBJ2-7	TRBD1	12	ASSRTGDHREQY
TRBV5-6	TRBJ2-5	TRBD2	13	ASSLGRLAEETQY
TRBV6-5	TRBJ2-5	TRBD2	11	ASSDQLASTQY
TRBV19	TRBJ1-2	.	12	ASRDSGGNYGYT
TRBV4-2	TRBJ2-1	TRBD2	14	ASSQEGTSGNNEQF
TRBV6-6	TRBJ1-5	TRBD1	13	ASSYGTGSNQPQH
TRBV20-1	TRBJ1-2	TRBD1	9	SATGGLGYT
TRBV5-6	TRBJ1-2	.	13	ASSLIGRSNYGYT
TRBV28	TRBJ1-5	.	11	ASSLVRGQPQH
TRBV9	TRBJ2-2	TRBD2	11	ASRAGRGGELF
TRBV5-1	TRBJ2-1	.	12	ASSSWGPGNEQF
TRBV5-1	TRBJ1-4	.	13	ASSLQGGTNEKLF
TRBV28	TRBJ2-7	TRBD2	13	ASSLQASGTYEQY
TRBV7-3	TRBJ2-3	.	14	ASSSHMISSTDTQY